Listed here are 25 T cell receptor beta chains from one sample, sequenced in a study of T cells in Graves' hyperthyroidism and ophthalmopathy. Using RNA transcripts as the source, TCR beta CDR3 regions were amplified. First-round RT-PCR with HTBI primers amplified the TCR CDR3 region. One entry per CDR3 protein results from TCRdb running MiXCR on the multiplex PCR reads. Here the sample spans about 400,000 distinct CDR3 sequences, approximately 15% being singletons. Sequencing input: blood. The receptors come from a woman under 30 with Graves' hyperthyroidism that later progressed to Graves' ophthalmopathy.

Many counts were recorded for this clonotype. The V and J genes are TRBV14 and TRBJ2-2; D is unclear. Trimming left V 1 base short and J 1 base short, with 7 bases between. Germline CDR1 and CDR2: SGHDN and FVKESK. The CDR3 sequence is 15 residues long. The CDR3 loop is CASSQGTRNTGELFF. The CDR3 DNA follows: TGTGCCAGCAGCCAAGGGACGCGGAACACCGGGGAGCTGTTTTTT.

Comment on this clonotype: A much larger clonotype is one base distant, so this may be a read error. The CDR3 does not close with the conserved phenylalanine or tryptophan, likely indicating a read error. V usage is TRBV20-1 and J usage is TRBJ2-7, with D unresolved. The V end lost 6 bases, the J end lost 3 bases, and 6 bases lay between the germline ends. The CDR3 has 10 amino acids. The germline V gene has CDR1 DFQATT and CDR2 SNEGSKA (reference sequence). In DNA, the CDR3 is TGCAGTGCGGTAGACTACGAGCAGTACCTC. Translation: CSAVDYEQYL.

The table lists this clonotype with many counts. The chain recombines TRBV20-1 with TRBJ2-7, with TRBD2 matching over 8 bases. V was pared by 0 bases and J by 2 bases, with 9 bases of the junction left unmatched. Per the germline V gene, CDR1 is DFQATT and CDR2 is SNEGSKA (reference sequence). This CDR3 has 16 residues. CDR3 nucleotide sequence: TGCAGTGCTAGAGATCGGCTAGCGGGCAGGCCCTACGAGCAGTACTTC. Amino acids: CSARDRLAGRPYEQYF.

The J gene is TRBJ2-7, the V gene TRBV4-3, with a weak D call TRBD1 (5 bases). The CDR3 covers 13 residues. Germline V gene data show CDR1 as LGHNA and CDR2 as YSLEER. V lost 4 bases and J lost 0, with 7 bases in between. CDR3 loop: CASSPDISYEQYF. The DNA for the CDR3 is TGCGCCAGCAGCCCGGACATCTCCTACGAGCAGTACTTC.

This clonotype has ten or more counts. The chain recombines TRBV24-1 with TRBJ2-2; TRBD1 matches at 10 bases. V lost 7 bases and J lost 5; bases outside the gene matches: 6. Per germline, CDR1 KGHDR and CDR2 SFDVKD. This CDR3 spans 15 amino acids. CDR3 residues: CATRATGQGTGELFF. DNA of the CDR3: TGTGCCACCAGAGCTACGGGACAGGGGACCGGGGAGCTGTTTTTT.

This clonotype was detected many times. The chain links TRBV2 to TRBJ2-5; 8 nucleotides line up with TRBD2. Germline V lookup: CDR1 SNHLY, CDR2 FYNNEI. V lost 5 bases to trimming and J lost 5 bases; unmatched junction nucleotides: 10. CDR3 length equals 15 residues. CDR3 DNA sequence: TGTGCCAGCAGTCTTGCCGGGACGGGAGGGGAGACCCAGTACTTC. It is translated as CASSLAGTGGETQYF.

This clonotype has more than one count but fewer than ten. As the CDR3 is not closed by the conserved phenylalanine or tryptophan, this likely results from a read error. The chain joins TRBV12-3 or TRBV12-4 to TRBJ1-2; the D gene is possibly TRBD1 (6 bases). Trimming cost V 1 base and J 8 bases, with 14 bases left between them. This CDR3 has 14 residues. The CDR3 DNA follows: TGTGCCAGCAGTTTAGACCTACAGGGACTAGGCTACACCATC. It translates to CASSLDLQGLGYTI.

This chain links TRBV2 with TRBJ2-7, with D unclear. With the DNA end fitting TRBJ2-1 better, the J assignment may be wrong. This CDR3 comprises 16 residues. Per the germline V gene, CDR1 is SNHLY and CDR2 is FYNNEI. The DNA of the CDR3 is TGTGCCAGCAGTGAACGGAGCAGTGTCTTCTCCTACGAGCAGTTCTTC. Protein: CASSERSSVFSYEQFF.

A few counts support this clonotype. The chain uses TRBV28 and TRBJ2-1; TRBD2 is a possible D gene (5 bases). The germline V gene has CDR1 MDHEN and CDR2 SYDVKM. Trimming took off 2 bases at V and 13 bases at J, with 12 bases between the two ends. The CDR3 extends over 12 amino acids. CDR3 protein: CASSLVGLHQFF. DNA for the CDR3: TGTGCCAGCAGTTTAGTCGGACTTCACCAGTTCTTC.

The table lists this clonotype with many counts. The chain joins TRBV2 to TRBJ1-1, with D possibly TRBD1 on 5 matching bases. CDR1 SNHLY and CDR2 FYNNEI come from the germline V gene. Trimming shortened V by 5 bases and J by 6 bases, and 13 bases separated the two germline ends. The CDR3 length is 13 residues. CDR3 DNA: TGTGCCAGCAGTTCCGGGACTCCGGCTGAAGCTTTCTTT. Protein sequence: CASSSGTPAEAFF.

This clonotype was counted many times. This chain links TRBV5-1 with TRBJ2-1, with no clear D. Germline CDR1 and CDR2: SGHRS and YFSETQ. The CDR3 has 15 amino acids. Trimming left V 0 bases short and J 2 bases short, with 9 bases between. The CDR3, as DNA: TGCGCCAGCAGCTTGGCGGGCATAGCCTACAATGAGCAGTTCTTC. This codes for CASSLAGIAYNEQFF.

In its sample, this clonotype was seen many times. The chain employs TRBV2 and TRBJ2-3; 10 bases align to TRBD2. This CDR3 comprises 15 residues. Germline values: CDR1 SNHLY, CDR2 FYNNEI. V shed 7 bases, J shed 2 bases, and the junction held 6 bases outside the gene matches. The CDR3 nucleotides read TGTGCCAGCACCGGGACTAGCGAGTCCACAGATACGCAGTATTTT. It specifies CASTGTSESTDTQYF.

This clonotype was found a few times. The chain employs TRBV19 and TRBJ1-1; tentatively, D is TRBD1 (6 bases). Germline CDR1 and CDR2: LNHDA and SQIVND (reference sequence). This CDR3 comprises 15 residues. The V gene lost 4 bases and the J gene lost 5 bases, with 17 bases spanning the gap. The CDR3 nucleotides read TGTGCCAGTAGTAAGGGCAGGGGTTTCGGGACTGAAGCTTTCTTT. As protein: CASSKGRGFGTEAFF. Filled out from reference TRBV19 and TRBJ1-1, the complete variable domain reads DGGITQSPKYLFRKEGQNVTLSCEQNLNHDAMYWYRQDPGQGLRLIYYSQIVNDFQKGDIAEGYSVSREKKESFPLTVTSAQKNPTAFYLCASSKGRGFGTEAFFGQGTRLTVV.

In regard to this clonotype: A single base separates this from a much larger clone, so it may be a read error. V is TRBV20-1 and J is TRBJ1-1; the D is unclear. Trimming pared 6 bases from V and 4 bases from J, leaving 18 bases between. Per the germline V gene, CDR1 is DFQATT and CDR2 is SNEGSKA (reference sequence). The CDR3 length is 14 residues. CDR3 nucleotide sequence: TGCAGTGCCCGCCACGCCGCAGCGAGCACTGAAGCTTTCTTT. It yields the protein CSARHAAASTEAFF.

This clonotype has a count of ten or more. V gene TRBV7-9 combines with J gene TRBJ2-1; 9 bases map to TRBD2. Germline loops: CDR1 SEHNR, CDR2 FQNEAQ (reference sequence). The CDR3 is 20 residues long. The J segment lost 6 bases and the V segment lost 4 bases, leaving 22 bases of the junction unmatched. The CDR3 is CASSSRLLGSGRESRNEQFF. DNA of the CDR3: TGTGCCAGCAGCTCTCGGCTTTTGGGTAGCGGGAGAGAAAGTCGCAATGAGCAGTTCTTC. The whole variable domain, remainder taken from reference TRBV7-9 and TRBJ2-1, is DTGVSQNPRHKITKRGQNVTFRCDPISEHNRLYWYRQTLGQGPEFLTYFQNEAQLEKSRLLSDRFSAERPKGSFSTLEIQRTEQGDSAMYLCASSSRLLGSGRESRNEQFFGPGTRLTVL.

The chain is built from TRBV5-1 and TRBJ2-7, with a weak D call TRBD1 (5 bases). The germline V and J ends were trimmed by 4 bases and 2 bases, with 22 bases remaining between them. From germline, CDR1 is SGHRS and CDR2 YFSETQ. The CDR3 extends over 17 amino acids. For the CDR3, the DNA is TGCGCCAGCAGCCTCAAGGCCCTCCAGAAAGGGGCCTACGAGCAGTACTTC. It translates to CASSLKALQKGAYEQYF.

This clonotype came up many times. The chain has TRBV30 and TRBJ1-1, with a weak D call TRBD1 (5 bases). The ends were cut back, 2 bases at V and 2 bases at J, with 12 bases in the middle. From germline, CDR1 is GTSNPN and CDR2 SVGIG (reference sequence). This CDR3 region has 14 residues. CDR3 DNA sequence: TGTGCCTGGAGTTTGGGACTGATTAACACTGAAGCTTTCTTT. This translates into CAWSLGLINTEAFF.

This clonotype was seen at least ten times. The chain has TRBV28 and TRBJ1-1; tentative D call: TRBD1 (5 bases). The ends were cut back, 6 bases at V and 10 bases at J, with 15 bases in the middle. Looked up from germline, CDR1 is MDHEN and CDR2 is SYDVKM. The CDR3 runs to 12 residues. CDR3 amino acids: CASSTGLPGAFF. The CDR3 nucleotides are TGTGCCAGCAGCACGGGGCTCCCGGGAGCTTTCTTT.

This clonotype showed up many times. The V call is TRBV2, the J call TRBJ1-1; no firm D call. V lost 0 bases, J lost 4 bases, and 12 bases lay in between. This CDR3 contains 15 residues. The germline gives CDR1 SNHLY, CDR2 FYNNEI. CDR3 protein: CASSEALPRGTEAFF. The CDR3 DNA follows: TGTGCCAGCAGTGAAGCCCTTCCCCGAGGCACTGAAGCTTTCTTT.

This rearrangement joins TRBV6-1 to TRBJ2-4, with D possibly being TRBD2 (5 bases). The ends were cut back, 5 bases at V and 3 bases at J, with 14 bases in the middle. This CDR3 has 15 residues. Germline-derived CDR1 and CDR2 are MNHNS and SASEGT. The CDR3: CASSMTREFKNIQYF. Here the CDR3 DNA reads TGTGCCAGCAGTATGACCCGGGAATTCAAAAACATTCAGTACTTC.

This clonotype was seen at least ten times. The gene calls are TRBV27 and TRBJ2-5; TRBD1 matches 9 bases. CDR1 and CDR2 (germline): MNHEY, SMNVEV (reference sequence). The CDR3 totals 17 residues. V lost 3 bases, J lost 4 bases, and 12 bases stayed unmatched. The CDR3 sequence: CASSLGFTGGFPETQYF. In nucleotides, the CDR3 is TGTGCCAGCAGTTTGGGTTTTACAGGGGGCTTCCCAGAGACCCAGTACTTC.

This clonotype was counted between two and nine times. The CDR3 nucleotides read TGTGCCAGCAGCGTAGGGGGAGGTTTATCAGATACGCAGTATTTT. Amino acids: CASSVGGGLSDTQYF. V and J are TRBV9 and TRBJ2-3, with TRBD2 as a possible D gene (6 bases). CDR3 size: 15 residues. Germline CDR1 reads SGDLS; CDR2 reads YYNGEE. V gave up 0 bases and J gave up 4 bases, with 12 bases separating them.

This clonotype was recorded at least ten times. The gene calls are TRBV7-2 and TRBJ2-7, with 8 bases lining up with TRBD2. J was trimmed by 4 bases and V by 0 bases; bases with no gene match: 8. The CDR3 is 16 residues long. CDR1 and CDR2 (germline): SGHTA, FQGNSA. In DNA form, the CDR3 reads TGTGCCAGCAGCTTAGCGAAGGGACTAGGGAGGTACGAGCAGTACTTC. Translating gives CASSLAKGLGRYEQYF. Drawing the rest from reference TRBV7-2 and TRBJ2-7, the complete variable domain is GAGVSQSPSNKVTEKGKDVELRCDPISGHTALYWYRQSLGQGLEFLIYFQGNSAPDKSGLPSDRFSAERTGGSVSTLTIQRTQQEDSAVYLCASSLAKGLGRYEQYFGPGTRLTVT.

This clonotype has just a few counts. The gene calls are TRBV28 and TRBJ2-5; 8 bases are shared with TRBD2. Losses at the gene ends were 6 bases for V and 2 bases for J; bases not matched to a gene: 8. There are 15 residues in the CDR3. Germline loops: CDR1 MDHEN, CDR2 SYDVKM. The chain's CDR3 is CASRGISGNQETQYF. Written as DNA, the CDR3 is TGTGCCAGCAGAGGTATTAGCGGGAATCAAGAGACCCAGTACTTC. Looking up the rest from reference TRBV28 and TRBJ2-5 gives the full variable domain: DVKVTQSSRYLVKRTGEKVFLECVQDMDHENMFWYRQDPGLGLRLIYFSYDVKMKEKGDIPEGYSVSREKKERFSLILESASTNQTSMYLCASRGISGNQETQYFGPGTRLLVL.

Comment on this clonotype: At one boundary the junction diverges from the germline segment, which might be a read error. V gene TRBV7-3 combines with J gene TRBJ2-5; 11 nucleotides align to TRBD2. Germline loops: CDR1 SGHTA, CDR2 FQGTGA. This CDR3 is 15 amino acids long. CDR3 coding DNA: TGTGCCAGCAGCGGGGGGACTAGCGGTCAAGAGACCCAGTGCTTC. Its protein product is CASSGGTSGQETQCF.